The 8 T cell receptor beta chains below come from one sample, sequenced in a study of blood T cells in healthy people across ages. Primers used in a second PCR of roughly 6 to 12 cycles were a sample-barcoded 5' primer and a J-beta primer mix. In TCRdb, the 5' RACE reads were re-called with MiXCR into one record per CDR3 protein. The data contain 1,500,000 or so distinct CDR3 sequences, approximately 43% of them seen just once; the ten biggest clones take up about 3.8%. The sequenced sample was blood. The origin of the receptors is a woman younger than 30 in good health.

This rearrangement joins TRBV4-3 to TRBJ1-1; no clear D gene. This CDR3 is built from 16 residues. CDR1 and CDR2 from the germline V gene are LGHNA and YSLEER. Deletions cut 0 bases from V and 0 bases from J, with 11 bases between. Written as DNA, the CDR3 is TGCGCCAGCAGCCAAGATTACTACCGGGTGAACACTGAAGCTTTCTTT. This gives the protein CASSQDYYRVNTEAFF.

In this sample, this clonotype turned up a few times. J is TRBJ1-1 and V is TRBV30; no reliable D call. Germline CDR1 is GTSNPN and CDR2 is SVGIG (reference sequence). This CDR3 comprises 14 residues. V was clipped by 4 bases and J by 0 bases, with 12 bases between them. The CDR3 sequence: CAWMAKSMNTEAFF. The CDR3 nucleotides are TGTGCCTGGATGGCCAAGAGTATGAACACTGAAGCTTTCTTT. Combining the CDR3 with reference TRBV30 and TRBJ1-1 gives the whole variable domain SQTIHQWPATLVQPVGSPLSLECTVEGTSNPNLYWYRQAAGRGLQLLFYSVGIGQISSEVPQNLSASRPQDRQFILSSKKLLLSDSGFYLCAWMAKSMNTEAFFGQGTRLTVV.

There are many counts of this clonotype. This chain connects TRBV12-3 or TRBV12-4 to TRBJ2-4; D is possibly TRBD1 or TRBD2 (5 bases each). The V gene lost 6 bases and the J gene lost 0 bases, with 18 bases spanning the gap. The CDR3 extends over 17 amino acids. Here the CDR3 DNA reads TGTGCCAGCAGCCCCGGGGTCCGACAGTTAGCCAAAAACATTCAGTACTTC. This translates into CASSPGVRQLAKNIQYF.

This rearrangement joins TRBV3-1 to TRBJ2-7; weak D call: TRBD2 (5 bases). This CDR3 contains 13 residues. The V end was cut by 1 base, the J end by 6 bases, with 10 bases between. Germline V lookup: CDR1 LGHDT, CDR2 YNNKEL (reference sequence). Here the CDR3 reads CASSQGATSEQYF. CDR3 DNA sequence: TGTGCCAGCAGCCAAGGTGCCACTAGCGAGCAGTACTTC.

Turning to this clonotype: The conserved phenylalanine or tryptophan normally closing the CDR3 is absent here, so this likely arose from a read error. The CDR3 nucleotides are TGCGCCAGCAGCTTGGATTCAGGGGCGGGTTTTCAAGTTGGCTACACCCTC. The encoded protein is CASSLDSGAGFQVGYTL. This chain joins TRBV5-1 and TRBJ1-2; the D gene is possibly TRBD1 (6 bases). The germline V and J ends were trimmed by 0 bases and 7 bases, with 22 bases remaining between them. There are 17 residues in the CDR3. Germline CDR1 reads SGHRS; CDR2 reads YFSETQ.

This clonotype came up a few times. The DNA of the CDR3 is TGTGCCAGCAGCGTAGGGTTAGCGCGGAACAATGAGCAGTTCTTC. Translating gives CASSVGLARNNEQFF. The J gene is TRBJ2-1, the V gene TRBV9; TRBD2 is a possible D gene (5 bases). Germline V gene lookup returns CDR1 SGDLS and CDR2 YYNGEE. This CDR3 is built from 15 residues. Trimming took off 0 bases at V and 5 bases at J, with 12 bases between the two ends.

This sequence joins TRBV19 and TRBJ2-1; D gene uncertain. V was cut by 3 bases and J by 0 bases, with 6 bases left in between. The CDR3 has 14 amino acids. The germline gives CDR1 LNHDA, CDR2 SQIVND (reference sequence). The CDR3 DNA reads TGTGCCAGTAGTATTGCTCTCTCCTACAATGAGCAGTTCTTC. Its translation is CASSIALSYNEQFF.

This clonotype occurred a few times. The chain employs TRBV30 and TRBJ1-2; D is ambiguous. The V gene lost 2 bases and the J gene lost 2 bases, with 9 bases spanning the gap. The CDR3 runs 13 residues. Germline V lookup: CDR1 GTSNPN, CDR2 SVGIG (reference sequence). In DNA form, the CDR3 reads TGTGCCTGGAGTTTGGATCCCAACTATGGCTACACCTTC. It translates to CAWSLDPNYGYTF.